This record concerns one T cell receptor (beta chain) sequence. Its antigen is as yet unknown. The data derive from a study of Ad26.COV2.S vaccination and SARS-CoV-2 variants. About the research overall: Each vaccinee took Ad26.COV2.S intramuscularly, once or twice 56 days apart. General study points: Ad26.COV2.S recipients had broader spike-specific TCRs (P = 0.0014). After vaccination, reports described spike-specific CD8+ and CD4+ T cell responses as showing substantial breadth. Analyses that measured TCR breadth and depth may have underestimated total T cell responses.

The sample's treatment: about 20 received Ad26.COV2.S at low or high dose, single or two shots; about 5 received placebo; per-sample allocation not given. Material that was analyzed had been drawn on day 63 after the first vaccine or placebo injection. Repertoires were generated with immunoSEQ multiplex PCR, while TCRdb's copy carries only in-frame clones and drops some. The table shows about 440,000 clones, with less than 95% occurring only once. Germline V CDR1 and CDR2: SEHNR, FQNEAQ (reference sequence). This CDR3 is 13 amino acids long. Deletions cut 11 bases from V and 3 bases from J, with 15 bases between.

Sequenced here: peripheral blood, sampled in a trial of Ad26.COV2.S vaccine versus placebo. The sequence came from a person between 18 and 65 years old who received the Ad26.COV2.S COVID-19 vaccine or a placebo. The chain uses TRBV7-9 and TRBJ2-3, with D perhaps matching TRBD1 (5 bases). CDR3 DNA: TGTGCCCTCGCGGTGGGGCAGACAGATACGCAGTATTTT. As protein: CALAVGQTDTQYF.